The present TCR beta chain was sequenced within a study of cytomegalovirus exposure and HLA in healthy donors. Study conclusions and caveats: Later analysis associated a missense DCLRE1C variant with TCR beta V- and J-gene trimming.

Healthy donors of bone marrow made up the group. Germline V gene lookup returns CDR1 KGHSY and CDR2 FQNENV. Trimming removed 4 bases at V and 5 bases at J, with 20 bases between. This CDR3 is built from 16 residues. PCR was performed using 60 Vbeta and 13 Jbeta primers. Authors' data handling: Counted up in a later analysis, unique TCR beta chains came to about 80 million, with around 12 million shared. The table came from immunoSEQ multiplex PCR; TCRdb's copy has only in-frame clones and leaves some out. The V and J calls and clone size are taken from that table; D and trimming were inferred from the DNA. The profile shows 100,000 to 150,000 clones, 77% of them singletons. About this clone itself: The antigen remains undetermined.

The chain carries TRBV16 and TRBJ1-2; D is possibly TRBD1 (5 bases). The source of this sequence is a male donor in good health and CMV-seropositive. Sequencing was carried out using PBMCs. The CDR3 protein is CASSLQEGRGNYGYTF. The CDR3 bases are TGTGCCAGCAGCCTCCAGGAAGGGAGGGGCAATTATGGCTACACCTTC.